These 2 T cell receptor beta chains were all obtained from the same sample, sequenced in a study of metastatic and nonmetastatic thyroid tumors. Patients had received no treatment of any kind before thyroid surgery. TCRdb re-called clones from the PCR reads using MiXCR. The table has about 33,000 clones, over 15% seen once; the top ten hold approximately 4.8%. The source material was blood. These receptors were collected from a female donor with papillary thyroid cancer or a benign thyroid nodule (not recorded which). Some clones in this sample may be carry-over from other donors' samples.

Ten or more counts support this clone. CDR3 amino acids: CASSPGRLAYEQYF. In DNA form, the CDR3 reads TGCGCCAGCAGCCCCGGACGTCTTGCCTACGAGCAGTACTTC. J is TRBJ2-7 and V is TRBV4-1; D is unresolved. V shed 4 bases and J shed 2 bases, with 12 bases lying between them. Germline CDR1 and CDR2: MGHRA and YSYEKL. CDR3 size: 14 residues.

This clone came up many times. The gene calls are TRBV11-2 and TRBJ2-3, with 8 nucleotides matching TRBD2. Germline V lookup: CDR1 SGHAT, CDR2 FQNNGV. V lost 5 bases to trimming and J lost 1 base; unmatched junction nucleotides: 11. The CDR3 consists of 17 residues. The CDR3 nucleotides are TGTGCCAGCAGCCAGGGGTTCAGCGGGAGAGGCACAGATACGCAGTATTTT. Its translation is CASSQGFSGRGTDTQYF.